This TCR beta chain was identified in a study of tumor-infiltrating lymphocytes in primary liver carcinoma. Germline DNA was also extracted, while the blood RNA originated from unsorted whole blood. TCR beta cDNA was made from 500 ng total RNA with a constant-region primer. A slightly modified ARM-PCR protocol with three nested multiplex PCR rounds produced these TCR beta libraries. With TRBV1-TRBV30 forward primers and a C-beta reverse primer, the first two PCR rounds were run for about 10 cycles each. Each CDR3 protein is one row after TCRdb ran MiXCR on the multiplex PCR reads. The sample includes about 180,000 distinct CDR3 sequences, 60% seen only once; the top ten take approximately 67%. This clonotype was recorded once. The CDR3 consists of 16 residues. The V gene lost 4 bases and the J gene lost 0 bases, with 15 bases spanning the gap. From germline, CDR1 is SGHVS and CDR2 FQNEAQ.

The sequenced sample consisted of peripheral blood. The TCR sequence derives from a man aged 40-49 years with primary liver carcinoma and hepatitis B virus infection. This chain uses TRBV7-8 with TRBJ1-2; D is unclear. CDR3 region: CASSSPGTRANYGYTF. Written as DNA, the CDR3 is TGTGCCAGCAGCTCCCCCGGTACAAGAGCTAACTATGGCTACACCTTC. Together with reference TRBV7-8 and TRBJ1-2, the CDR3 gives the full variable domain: GAGVSQSPRYKVAKRGQDVALRCDPISGHVSLFWYQQALGQGPEFLTYFQNEAQLDKSGLPSDRFFAERPEGSVSTLKIQRTQQEDSAVYLCASSSPGTRANYGYTFGSGTRLTVV.